Following are 20 T cell receptor beta chains from one sample sequenced in a study of technical replicates of blood from a handful of donors. Measured with immunoSEQ multiplex PCR; TCRdb has only the in-frame clones, and not every one. Found here are about 97,000 clones, just under 95% of them singletons; the top ten hold over 0.25%. Input material: T cells isolated from PBMCs. The receptor source for this set is a human donor in good health.

The rearrangement uses TRBV14 and TRBJ2-7; D remains unclear. Trimming pared 0 bases from V and 5 bases from J, leaving 17 bases between. Germline-derived CDR1 and CDR2 are SGHDN and FVKESK. This CDR3 spans 16 amino acids. The CDR3 DNA reads TGTGCCAGCAGCCAAGAACCAGCGTCACTCCCCCACGAGCAGTACTTC. Protein sequence: CASSQEPASLPHEQYF.

V is TRBV7-9 and J is TRBJ2-5; D ambiguous. The germline V and J ends were trimmed by 5 bases and 0 bases, with 4 bases remaining between them. Germline assignment: CDR1 SEHNR and CDR2 FQNEAQ (reference sequence). There are 12 residues in the CDR3. The CDR3 DNA follows: TGTGCCAGCAGCCCGGACCAAGAGACCCAGTACTTC. It codes for CASSPDQETQYF.

The chain uses TRBV2 and TRBJ1-5, with 7 positions matching TRBD1. The CDR3 has 14 residues. CDR1 and CDR2 from the germline V gene are SNHLY and FYNNEI. V lost 1 base to trimming and J lost 4 bases; unmatched junction nucleotides: 1. In DNA, the CDR3 is TGTGCCAGCAGTGAAGAACAGGGGAATCAGCCCCAGCATTTT. Translated, it gives CASSEEQGNQPQHF.

For the CDR3, the DNA is TGTGCCAGCAGTCCCCGGAGAGTCGGGAGCTACGAGCAGTACTTC. Its translation: CASSPRRVGSYEQYF. The rearrangement uses TRBV2 and TRBJ2-7; perhaps TRBD2 as D (6 bases). Deletions cut 5 bases from V and 3 bases from J, with 17 bases between. Germline assignment: CDR1 SNHLY and CDR2 FYNNEI. This CDR3 comprises 15 residues.

The J gene is TRBJ2-1, the V gene TRBV30, with D maybe TRBD2 (5 bases). Trimming took off 5 bases at V and 7 bases at J, with 18 bases between the two ends. CDR3 length: 14 residues. CDR1 and CDR2 from the germline V gene are GTSNPN and SVGIG (reference sequence). The chain's CDR3 is CAWRPWGVTNEQFF. CDR3 bases: TGTGCCTGGCGCCCTTGGGGAGTAACTAATGAGCAGTTCTTC.

The chain carries TRBV7-9 and TRBJ1-2, with TRBD1 as a possible D gene (5 bases). Germline assignment: CDR1 SEHNR and CDR2 FQNEAQ (reference sequence). The CDR3 length is 17 residues. V shed 5 bases and J shed 4 bases, with 23 bases lying between them. Here the CDR3 DNA reads TGTGCCAGCAGCCCTCTGAGAAGGGGATCAAGATCCTATGGCTACACCTTC. It yields the protein CASSPLRRGSRSYGYTF.

The rearrangement links TRBV25-1 to TRBJ1-1; 8 nucleotides line up with TRBD1. The CDR3 spans 18 residues. Germline V gene sequence: CDR1 MGHDK, CDR2 SYGVNS. The V gene end was trimmed by 1 base and the J gene end by 0 bases; junction bases not matched to a gene: 10. The CDR3 protein is CASSELAGQEWVNTEAFF. In nucleotides, the CDR3 is TGTGCCAGCAGTGAATTGGCGGGACAGGAGTGGGTGAACACTGAAGCTTTCTTT.

CDR3: CATSGDRGRFTGELFF. DNA for the CDR3: TGTGCCACCAGCGGCGACAGGGGGCGCTTCACCGGGGAGCTGTTTTTT. This chain links TRBV15 with TRBJ2-2; TRBD1 matches 10 bases. The germline V gene has CDR1 LNHNV and CDR2 YYDKDF (reference sequence). The CDR3 totals 16 residues. V was clipped by 5 bases and J by 4 bases; unmatched bases: 7.

This chain joins TRBV5-4 and TRBJ2-2; perhaps TRBD2 as D (5 bases). Trimming took 1 base from V and 4 from J, leaving 8 bases between them. CDR1 and CDR2 (germline): SGHNT, YYREEE (reference sequence). The CDR3 spans 14 residues. CDR3 nucleotide sequence: TGTGCCAGCAGCTTGTATAGCGTCACCGGGGAGCTGTTTTTT. Translating it yields CASSLYSVTGELFF.

The chain couples TRBV2 to TRBJ2-1, with unresolved D. This CDR3 spans 10 amino acids. V was cut by 8 bases and J by 10 bases, with 9 bases left in between. Germline loops: CDR1 SNHLY, CDR2 FYNNEI. DNA for the CDR3: TGTGCCAGCGGTTACCGGGAGCAGTTCTTC. It codes for CASGYREQFF.

The V gene is TRBV6-4, the J gene TRBJ2-1; 12 bases agree with TRBD2. CDR3 length: 15 amino acids. Losses at the gene ends were 5 bases for V and 9 bases for J; bases not matched to a gene: 8. CDR1 and CDR2 (germline): MRHNA, SNTAGT. CDR3: CASSTWTSGNFEQFF. The DNA for the CDR3 is TGTGCCAGCAGTACCTGGACTAGCGGGAATTTTGAGCAGTTCTTC.

This chain links TRBV11-3 with TRBJ1-4, with TRBD1 as a possible D gene (5 bases). Germline lookup yields CDR1 SGHNT and CDR2 YENEEA. Trimming left V 1 base short and J 8 bases short, with 14 bases between. This CDR3 is 15 amino acids long. The CDR3 loop reads CASSLVMEGPEKLFF. The CDR3 DNA reads as TGTGCCAGCAGCTTAGTGATGGAGGGGCCGGAAAAACTGTTTTTT.

There are a few counts of this clone. The chain combines TRBV27 with TRBJ2-2, with TRBD1 matching over 10 bases. The germline gives CDR1 MNHEY, CDR2 SMNVEV (reference sequence). This CDR3 has 16 residues. The junction had 6 bases not matched to a gene; V was cut back by 6 bases and J by 2 bases. The CDR3 region is CASSRGTGANTGELFF. As DNA, the CDR3 is TGTGCCAGCAGCCGGGGGACAGGGGCCAACACCGGGGAGCTGTTTTTT.

The rearrangement joins TRBV7-9 to TRBJ2-3; D is uncertain. V was cut by 1 base and J by 2 bases, with 7 bases left in between. Germline CDR1 is SEHNR and CDR2 is FQNEAQ (reference sequence). The CDR3 sequence is 14 residues long. As DNA, the CDR3 is TGTGCCAGCAGCTTAGGTCTGGCCACAGATACGCAGTATTTT. Translating it yields CASSLGLATDTQYF.

V and J are TRBV6-6 and TRBJ1-1; TRBD1 matches at 8 bases. Germline CDR1 reads MNHNY; CDR2 reads SVGAGI (reference sequence). The junction had 5 bases not matched to a gene; V was cut back by 5 bases and J by 9 bases. The CDR3 consists of 12 residues. DNA of the CDR3: TGTGCCAGCAGTAAAGGACAGGGTCAAGCTTTCTTT. Protein product: CASSKGQGQAFF.

CDR3 sequence (DNA): TGTGCCTGGAGTATCTGGTTGAGCACTGAAGCTTTCTTT. Translation gives CAWSIWLSTEAFF. V and J are TRBV30 and TRBJ1-1; D is unresolved. CDR1 is GTSNPN, CDR2 SVGIG, per germline (reference sequence). The CDR3 loop spans 13 amino acids. The V end was cut by 2 bases, the J end by 4 bases, with 11 bases between. Full variable domain (remainder filled in from reference TRBV30 and TRBJ1-1): SQTIHQWPATLVQPVGSPLSLECTVEGTSNPNLYWYRQAAGRGLQLLFYSVGIGQISSEVPQNLSASRPQDRQFILSSKKLLLSDSGFYLCAWSIWLSTEAFFGQGTRLTVV.

The gene calls are TRBV30 and TRBJ2-4; TRBD2 agrees at 10 bases. Germline V gene sequence: CDR1 GTSNPN, CDR2 SVGIG (reference sequence). V lost 7 bases and J lost 1; bases outside the gene matches: 4. The CDR3 totals 14 residues. The CDR3 sequence: CASEREGAKNIQYF. In DNA, the CDR3 is TGTGCCTCGGAGCGGGAGGGGGCCAAAAACATTCAGTACTTC.

The chain is built from TRBV15 and TRBJ2-2; 7 bases are shared with TRBD2. CDR3 length equals 16 residues. Germline values: CDR1 LNHNV, CDR2 YYDKDF (reference sequence). With V trimmed by 0 bases and J by 3 bases, 4 bases remained unmatched. The CDR3 nucleotides are TGTGCCACCAGCAGAGATGGGAGGGCGGACACCGGGGAGCTGTTTTTT. Translating gives CATSRDGRADTGELFF.

The chain combines TRBV27 with TRBJ1-1; tentative D call: TRBD1 (6 bases). Trimming took 6 bases from V and 2 from J, leaving 13 bases between them. The length of the CDR3 is 14 residues. From germline, CDR1 is MNHEY and CDR2 SMNVEV (reference sequence). The CDR3 DNA sequence: TGTGCCAGCAGAATCGGGGGGGCAAACACTGAAGCTTTCTTT. It codes for CASRIGGANTEAFF.

The chain joins TRBV30 to TRBJ2-7; TRBD1 matches at 10 bases. The V and J ends lost 4 bases and 3 bases, in that order; junction bases with no gene match: 3. The CDR3 has 13 amino acids. Germline CDR1 GTSNPN, CDR2 SVGIG (reference sequence). The CDR3 here is CAWNRDRGYEQYF. The CDR3 DNA reads as TGTGCCTGGAACAGGGACAGGGGCTACGAGCAGTACTTC.